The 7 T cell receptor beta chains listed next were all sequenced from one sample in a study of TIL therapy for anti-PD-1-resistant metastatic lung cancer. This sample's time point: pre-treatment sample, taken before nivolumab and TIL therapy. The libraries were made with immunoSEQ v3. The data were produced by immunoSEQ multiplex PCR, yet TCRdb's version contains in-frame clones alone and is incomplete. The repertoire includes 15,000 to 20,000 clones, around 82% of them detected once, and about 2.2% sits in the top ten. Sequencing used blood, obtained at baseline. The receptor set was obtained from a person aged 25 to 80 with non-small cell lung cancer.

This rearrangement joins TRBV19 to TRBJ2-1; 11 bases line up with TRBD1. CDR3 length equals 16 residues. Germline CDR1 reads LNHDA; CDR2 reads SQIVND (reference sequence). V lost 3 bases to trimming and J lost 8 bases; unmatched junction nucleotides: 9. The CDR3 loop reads CASSMKGQGAGDEQFF. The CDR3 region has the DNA TGTGCCAGTAGTATGAAAGGACAGGGGGCGGGTGATGAGCAGTTCTTC.

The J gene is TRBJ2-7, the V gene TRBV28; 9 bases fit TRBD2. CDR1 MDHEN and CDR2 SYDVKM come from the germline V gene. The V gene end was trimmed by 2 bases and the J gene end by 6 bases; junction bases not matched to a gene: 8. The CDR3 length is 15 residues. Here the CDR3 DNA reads TGTGCCAGCAGTTTAGTTCCTAGCGGGACGGGCGAGCAGTACTTC. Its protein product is CASSLVPSGTGEQYF.

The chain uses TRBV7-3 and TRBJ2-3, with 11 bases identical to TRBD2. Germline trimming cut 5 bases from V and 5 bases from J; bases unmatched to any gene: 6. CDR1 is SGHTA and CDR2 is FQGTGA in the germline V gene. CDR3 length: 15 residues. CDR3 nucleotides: TGTGCCAGCAGCCAACTAGCGGGAGCTTTAGATACGCAGTATTTT. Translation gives CASSQLAGALDTQYF.

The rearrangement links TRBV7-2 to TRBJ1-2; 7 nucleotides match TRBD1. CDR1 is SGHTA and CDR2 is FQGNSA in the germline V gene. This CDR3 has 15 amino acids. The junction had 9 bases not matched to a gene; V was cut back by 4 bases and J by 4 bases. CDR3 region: CASSSTSDRAYGYTF. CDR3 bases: TGTGCCAGCAGCTCCACTTCCGACAGGGCCTATGGCTACACCTTC.

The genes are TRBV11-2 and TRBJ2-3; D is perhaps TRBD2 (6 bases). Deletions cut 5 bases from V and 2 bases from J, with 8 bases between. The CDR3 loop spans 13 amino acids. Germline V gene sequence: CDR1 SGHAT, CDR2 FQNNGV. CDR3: CASSPDYTDTQYF. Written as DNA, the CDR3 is TGTGCCAGCAGCCCGGACTACACAGATACGCAGTATTTT.

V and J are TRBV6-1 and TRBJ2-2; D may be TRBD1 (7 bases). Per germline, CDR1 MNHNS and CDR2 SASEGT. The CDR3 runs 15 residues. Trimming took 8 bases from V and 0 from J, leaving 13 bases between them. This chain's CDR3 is CASREQGANTGELFF. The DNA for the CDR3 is TGTGCCAGCCGGGAGCAGGGGGCGAACACCGGGGAGCTGTTTTTT.

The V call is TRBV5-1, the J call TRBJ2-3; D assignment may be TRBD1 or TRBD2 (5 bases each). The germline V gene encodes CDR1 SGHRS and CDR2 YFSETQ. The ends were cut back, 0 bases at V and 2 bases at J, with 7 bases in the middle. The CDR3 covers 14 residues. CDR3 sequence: CASSLGGITDTQYF. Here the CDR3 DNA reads TGCGCCAGCAGCTTGGGGGGGATCACAGATACGCAGTATTTT.